Shown below are 15 T cell receptor beta chains from a single sample sequenced in a study of T-cell memory formation after mild COVID-19. In TCRdb, the 5' RACE reads were re-called with MiXCR into one record per CDR3 protein. The sample has roughly 200,000 distinct CDR3 sequences; approximately 16% are singletons. Specimen: PBMCs or a T cell subset sorted from them (not recorded which). The receptors shown here come from an adult woman who had mild COVID-19 (a few samples of this study predate the infection). Cell type and time point are not known.

The V call is TRBV9, the J call TRBJ2-3; a possible D gene is TRBD2 (5 bases). Trimming left V 0 bases short and J 3 bases short, with 11 bases between. This CDR3 has 15 residues. Germline V gives CDR1 SGDLS, CDR2 YYNGEE. CDR3 in amino acids: CASSVATPGTDTQYF. The CDR3 DNA sequence: TGTGCCAGCAGCGTAGCTACACCGGGAACAGATACGCAGTATTTT.

The V gene is TRBV7-8, the J gene TRBJ2-3, with D hard to call. CDR1 is SGHVS, CDR2 FQNEAQ, per germline. This CDR3 region has 13 residues. Trimming left V 5 bases short and J 4 bases short, with 10 bases between. This CDR3 is CASSAARADTQYF. The DNA of the CDR3 is TGTGCCAGCAGCGCTGCAAGAGCAGATACGCAGTATTTT. The full variable domain, in which reference TRBV7-8 and TRBJ2-3 provide the parts outside the CDR3, is GAGVSQSPRYKVAKRGQDVALRCDPISGHVSLFWYQQALGQGPEFLTYFQNEAQLDKSGLPSDRFFAERPEGSVSTLKIQRTQQEDSAVYLCASSAARADTQYFGPGTRLTVL.

This rearrangement joins TRBV2 to TRBJ1-2; D remains ambiguous. This CDR3 has 12 residues. The germline V gene encodes CDR1 SNHLY and CDR2 FYNNEI. Trimming took off 2 bases at V and 2 bases at J, with 3 bases between the two ends. The CDR3 DNA reads TGTGCCAGCAGTGAAACCAACTATGGCTACACCTTC. This gives the protein CASSETNYGYTF.

The rearrangement links TRBV30 to TRBJ1-2; 9 positions match TRBD1. CDR1 is GTSNPN and CDR2 is SVGIG in the germline V gene (reference sequence). V was clipped by 4 bases and J by 6 bases; unmatched bases: 9. This CDR3 spans 14 amino acids. In DNA form, the CDR3 reads TGTGCCTGGACCCCCGGGACAGGGCCCAATGGCTACACCTTC. It specifies CAWTPGTGPNGYTF. The full variable domain, in which reference TRBV30 and TRBJ1-2 provide the parts outside the CDR3, is SQTIHQWPATLVQPVGSPLSLECTVEGTSNPNLYWYRQAAGRGLQLLFYSVGIGQISSEVPQNLSASRPQDRQFILSSKKLLLSDSGFYLCAWTPGTGPNGYTFGSGTRLTVV.

This clonotype was recorded a few times. The genes are TRBV18 and TRBJ2-7, with D maybe TRBD1 (8 bases). The germline gives CDR1 KGHSH, CDR2 LQKENI. The CDR3 length is 16 residues. Trimming took off 3 bases at V and 5 bases at J, with 20 bases between the two ends. CDR3 region: CASSPHGGTGHHEQYF. CDR3 bases: TGTGCCAGCTCACCTCACGGGGGGACAGGTCACCACGAGCAGTACTTC.

This chain links TRBV12-3 or TRBV12-4 with TRBJ1-6; TRBD1 might be the D (6 bases). Between the trimmed V and J ends, which lost 6 bases and 7 bases, there was a span of 16 bases. The CDR3 runs to 15 residues. CDR3 protein: CASSFFGGQNSPLHF. The CDR3 nucleotides are TGTGCCAGCAGCTTTTTTGGGGGCCAGAATTCACCCCTCCACTTT.

In this sample, this clonotype turned up a few times. The rearrangement joins TRBV15 to TRBJ2-2, with 7 bases lining up with TRBD1. This CDR3 has 18 amino acids. With 3 bases clipped from V and 3 bases from J, the junction kept 13 bases outside the gene matches. Germline-derived CDR1 and CDR2 are LNHNV and YYDKDF (reference sequence). The CDR3: CATSSSYRRGRDTGELFF. CDR3 in DNA: TGTGCCACCAGCAGCAGTTATAGAAGGGGGCGAGACACCGGGGAGCTGTTTTTT.

The chain uses TRBV7-9 and TRBJ2-3, with 10 bases that match TRBD2. This CDR3 spans 17 amino acids. J gave up 14 bases and V 0 bases, and 17 bases lay outside the gene matches. The V gene's germline CDR1 is SEHNR and CDR2 FQNEAQ (reference sequence). CDR3 sequence reads: CASSLAGSGGASSARYF. CDR3 nucleotides: TGTGCCAGCAGCTTAGCCGGGAGCGGGGGGGCCTCATCCGCACGGTATTTT.

The V gene is TRBV7-3, the J gene TRBJ2-3, with TRBD2 matching over 8 bases. Germline CDR1 and CDR2: SGHTA and FQGTGA. The CDR3 sequence is 12 residues long. J was trimmed by 11 bases and V by 5 bases; bases with no gene match: 6. CDR3 bases: TGTGCCAGCAGCCCGAGCGGGAGAGGGCAGTATTTT. This sequence encodes CASSPSGRGQYF.

The chain uses TRBV7-6 and TRBJ2-7, with 7 nucleotides matching TRBD1. The CDR3 is made up of 15 amino acids. Trimming removed 3 bases from V and 0 bases from J; junction bases left unmatched: 5. Germline V CDR1 and CDR2: SGHVS, FNYEAQ. Written as DNA, the CDR3 is TGTGCCAGCAGCTTGGGGGACAGTCCCTCCTACGAGCAGTACTTC. Protein product: CASSLGDSPSYEQYF.

This clonotype was observed a few times. The chain combines TRBV7-2 with TRBJ2-2; 9 nucleotides align to TRBD2. In germline, CDR1 is SGHTA, CDR2 FQGNSA. V lost 1 base and J lost 4; bases outside the gene matches: 4. The CDR3 spans 16 residues. For the CDR3, the DNA is TGTGCCAGCAGCTTAGTGGCGGGAGGGCCCACCGGGGAGCTGTTTTTT. Its translation is CASSLVAGGPTGELFF.

This chain joins TRBV10-3 and TRBJ2-1, with 11 bases matching TRBD2. Germline V gene lookup returns CDR1 ENHRY and CDR2 SYGVKD. V gave up 7 bases and J gave up 0 bases; unmatched junction bases: 11. This CDR3 has 18 amino acids. The CDR3 spells CAINRGTSGTSSYNEQFF. The CDR3 DNA sequence: TGTGCCATCAATAGAGGGACTAGCGGTACAAGCTCCTACAATGAGCAGTTCTTC.

The rearrangement uses TRBV20-1 and TRBJ2-2; maybe TRBD2 (5 bases). V lost 6 bases and J lost 6, with 14 bases in between. CDR3 length: 13 residues. Germline CDR1 and CDR2: DFQATT and SNEGSKA (reference sequence). CDR3 sequence reads: CSAAPRVSGELFF. The CDR3, as DNA: TGCAGTGCCGCGCCGAGGGTTTCCGGGGAGCTGTTTTTT.

The rearrangement uses TRBV12-3 or TRBV12-4 and TRBJ2-1, with a possible D match to TRBD2 (5 bases). With 5 bases removed from V and 0 bases from J, the gap between germline ends came to 11 bases. The CDR3 is 15 residues long. CDR3 DNA sequence: TGTGCCAGCAGTGGTAGCGCGAGCTCCTACAATGAGCAGTTCTTC. Amino acid sequence: CASSGSASSYNEQFF.

V usage is TRBV4-2 and J usage is TRBJ2-5; 11 nucleotides align to TRBD2. CDR3 length: 15 residues. Germline CDR1 LGHNA, CDR2 YNFKEQ. The trim removed 1 base at V and 4 bases at J, leaving 2 bases unmatched. The CDR3 DNA follows: TGTGCCAGCAGCCAAGTAGGACTAGCGGGAGAGACCCAGTACTTC. Encoded protein: CASSQVGLAGETQYF.